Listed here are 13 T cell receptor beta chains from one sample, sequenced in a study of PD-1 blockade in mismatch repair-deficient tumors. The repertoire was sequenced with immunoSEQ multiplex PCR; TCRdb's copy has only in-frame clones and lacks some. This table holds about 68,000 clones, around 73% found once. The source material was peripheral blood, sampled 2 weeks after starting pembrolizumab. The receptor set was obtained from an adult with mismatch repair-deficient cancer.

The chain carries TRBV10-3 and TRBJ2-7; maybe TRBD1 (6 bases). The CDR3 length is 13 residues. Trimming stripped 8 bases from V and 3 bases from J, with 14 bases between. From germline, CDR1 is ENHRY and CDR2 SYGVKD. As DNA, the CDR3 is TGTGCCATCTCTGTGGGACAACTCTACGAGCAGTACTTC. As protein: CAISVGQLYEQYF.

The chain has TRBV6-5 and TRBJ2-4; tentative D call: TRBD2 (6 bases). Trimming left V 10 bases short and J 6 bases short, with 16 bases between. The CDR3 length is 13 residues. Germline CDR1 MNHEY, CDR2 SVGAGI. Written as DNA, the CDR3 is TGTGCCACCGGAGGTGGAGGGCTAAACATTCAGTACTTC. Amino acids: CATGGGGLNIQYF.

The V gene is TRBV18, the J gene TRBJ2-3, with no clear D. V lost 3 bases and J lost 0, with 13 bases in between. The CDR3 totals 16 residues. Germline values: CDR1 KGHSH, CDR2 LQKENI. The chain's CDR3 is CASSPQVQPSTDTQYF. Written as DNA, the CDR3 is TGTGCCAGCTCACCTCAGGTTCAGCCTAGCACAGATACGCAGTATTTT.

The chain couples TRBV27 to TRBJ1-5; D may be TRBD1 (6 bases). CDR3 length: 14 residues. The V gene's germline CDR1 is MNHEY and CDR2 SMNVEV (reference sequence). Trimming cost V 4 bases and J 7 bases, with 14 bases left between them. The CDR3 protein is CASSSIQGYQPQHF. The CDR3 nucleotides are TGTGCCAGCAGTTCCATACAGGGTTACCAGCCCCAGCATTTT.

The chain carries TRBV28 and TRBJ2-7; D perhaps matches TRBD1 (6 bases). The CDR3 covers 13 residues. Deletions cut 5 bases from V and 4 bases from J, with 12 bases between. Per the germline V gene, CDR1 is MDHEN and CDR2 is SYDVKM. In nucleotides, the CDR3 is TGTGCCAGCAGTGTCGGGACACAATACGAGCAGTACTTC. It encodes CASSVGTQYEQYF.

The CDR3 DNA is TGTGCCAGCAGTCGCAGCGGAGGAGAGCAGTTCTTC. Translated, it gives CASSRSGGEQFF. The rearrangement joins TRBV27 to TRBJ2-1, with a tentative D call TRBD2 (5 bases). The CDR3 has 12 residues. V lost 5 bases, J lost 10 bases, and 12 bases lay in between. The germline CDR1 and CDR2 sequences are MNHEY and SMNVEV (reference sequence).

This rearrangement joins TRBV2 to TRBJ2-2; 12 bases match TRBD2. CDR1 and CDR2 from the germline V gene are SNHLY and FYNNEI. This CDR3 region has 16 residues. Trimming at V came to 5 bases and at J to 5 bases, leaving 6 bases not matched to a gene. The CDR3 protein is CASSLTSGRGTGELFF. The CDR3 nucleotides read TGTGCCAGCAGTTTGACTAGCGGGAGAGGTACCGGGGAGCTGTTTTTT.

The CDR3 loop reads CAISGCIGNQPQHF. The CDR3 DNA sequence: TGTGCCATCTCCGGGTGCATTGGCAATCAGCCCCAGCATTTT. The chain is built from TRBV21-1 and TRBJ1-5. TRBV21-1 is an annotated pseudogene. This CDR3 is built from 14 residues.

The J gene is TRBJ2-7, the V gene TRBV10-2; the match to TRBD2 covers 7 bases. The germline CDR1 and CDR2 sequences are WSHSY and SAAADI. The CDR3 is 14 residues long. V shed 6 bases, J shed 1 base, and the junction held 6 bases outside the gene matches. The chain's CDR3 is CASRIAGLSYEQYF. In DNA, the CDR3 is TGCGCCAGCAGGATAGCGGGCCTTTCCTACGAGCAGTACTTC.

The chain carries TRBV30 and TRBJ2-2, with D perhaps matching TRBD2 (6 bases). CDR1 is GTSNPN and CDR2 is SVGIG in the germline V gene (reference sequence). CDR3 size: 14 residues. V dropped 3 bases and J dropped 1 base, with 9 bases sitting between them. In DNA form, the CDR3 reads TGTGCCTGGAGCGGGAGTAGGAACACCGGGGAGCTGTTTTTT. Translated: CAWSGSRNTGELFF. Variable domain in full (rest from reference TRBV30 and TRBJ2-2): SQTIHQWPATLVQPVGSPLSLECTVEGTSNPNLYWYRQAAGRGLQLLFYSVGIGQISSEVPQNLSASRPQDRQFILSSKKLLLSDSGFYLCAWSGSRNTGELFFGEGSRLTVL.

The chain combines TRBV2 with TRBJ2-7; D unresolved. The CDR3 has 14 residues. V shed 1 base and J shed 1 base, with 8 bases lying between them. From germline, CDR1 is SNHLY and CDR2 FYNNEI. CDR3 sequence reads: CASSEEARSYEQYF. CDR3 nucleotides: TGTGCCAGCAGTGAAGAGGCCCGGTCCTACGAGCAGTACTTC.

The chain has TRBV19 and TRBJ2-2; TRBD1 is a possible D gene (6 bases). Germline values: CDR1 LNHDA, CDR2 SQIVND (reference sequence). The CDR3 spans 13 residues. With 7 bases removed from V and 6 bases from J, the gap between germline ends came to 12 bases. The CDR3 DNA follows: TGTGCCAGTAATCTGAGGGGGTCCGGGGAGCTGTTTTTT. It is translated as CASNLRGSGELFF.

J is TRBJ1-1 and V is TRBV28, with TRBD1 matching over 11 bases. The V segment lost 6 bases and the J segment 0 bases; nucleotides outside the gene matches: 3. Per the germline V gene, CDR1 is MDHEN and CDR2 is SYDVKM. The length of the CDR3 is 15 residues. CDR3 sequence (DNA): TGTGCCAGCAGAGGACAGGGGGCGGTGAACACTGAAGCTTTCTTT. Residues: CASRGQGAVNTEAFF.